This is a list of T cell receptor beta chains from one sample in a study of PD-L1 blockade in urothelial cancer. This table comes from immunoSEQ multiplex PCR, and its TCRdb copy is limited to in-frame clones, with some not included. The table has about 120,000 clones, approximately 90% seen once. The sequencing here drew on PBMCs, taken around atezolizumab (anti-PD-L1) treatment. The receptors here all came from a man in his 60s with urothelial cancer. Both conserved end residues are part of each CDR3. Each record gives: V gene, J gene, CDR3 protein.

>TRBV21-1|TRBJ2-6
CASSKGVSDRGRRPSGVNVLTF
>TRBV9|TRBJ2-3
CASSPRSGDTDTQYF
>TRBV29-1|TRBJ2-3
CSVEAGGADTQYF
>TRBV7-6|TRBJ1-3
CASSLRYSSGNTIYF
>TRBV11-2|TRBJ2-7
CASSLGFPHEQYF
>TRBV5-4|TRBJ2-7
CASSPGTSGGGAYEQYF
>TRBV10-1|TRBJ2-5
CASSVSLSETQYF
>TRBV6-5|TRBJ1-5
CASSFGPRSNQPQHF
>TRBV6-1|TRBJ1-2
CASSGMGGADYGYTF
>TRBV2|TRBJ2-7
CATSGDRQGLSEQYF
>TRBV6-1|TRBJ2-6
CASSEGYLGANVLTF
>TRBV5-6|TRBJ2-5
CASSGRTGPETQYF
>TRBV5-6|TRBJ1-1
CASSLVDRGSSRTEAFF
>TRBV27|TRBJ2-1
CASSSGPGRNEQFF
>TRBV20-1|TRBJ2-5
CSARERETQYF
>TRBV10-3|TRBJ2-5
CAISAGQGGETQYF
>TRBV27|TRBJ1-3
CASRGTLSGNTIYF
>TRBV18|TRBJ2-7
CASSPGQGARYEQYF
>TRBV7-3|TRBJ2-5
CASSPTGVGETQYF
>TRBV7-3|TRBJ1-6
CASSDRVNSPLHF
>TRBV28|TRBJ1-2
CASSLKSEQGARHGYTF
>TRBV6-1|TRBJ1-1
CASSGPTGGPLTEAFF
>TRBV4-3|TRBJ1-1
CASSQDRVNTEAFF
>TRBV4-2|TRBJ2-4
CASSRGGLAGRDIQYF
>TRBV19|TRBJ2-1
CASSPRTGGSNEQFF
>TRBV7-2|TRBJ2-1
CASSWSGSYNEQFF
>TRBV2|TRBJ2-1
CASSPLKGLALSNEQFF
>TRBV5-5|TRBJ2-1
CASSLGGGGLSYNEQFF
>TRBV4-3|TRBJ2-7
CASSSEVAGVYEQYF
>TRBV7-3|TRBJ2-2
CASSLTTDGGAGELFF
>TRBV10-1|TRBJ2-5
CASSESSGREETQYF
>TRBV4-3|TRBJ1-2
CASSQDRMSGGLGYTF
>TRBV5-4|TRBJ2-7
CASSPTGTNMEQYF
>TRBV12-2|TRBJ1-1
CASRLATGINTEAFF
>TRBV6-5|TRBJ1-1
CASSPGEGWTEAFF
>TRBV15|TRBJ1-6
CATSRDYGRRATNSPLHF
>TRBV6-1|TRBJ2-3
CASSALSTDTQYF
>TRBV6-1|TRBJ2-2
CASLNRGGTGELFF
>TRBV7-3|TRBJ2-1
CASSSGLADNEQFF
>TRBV19|TRBJ1-5
CASNRGGGNQPQHF
>TRBV7-3|TRBJ2-1
CASSLSAGGFNEQFF
>TRBV9|TRBJ2-5
CASSSRTGGGETQYF
>TRBV6-6|TRBJ2-3
CASLLFGGPTDTQYF
>TRBV4-2|TRBJ2-3
CASSGTSGTDTQYF
>TRBV28|TRBJ2-5
CASRDSGGETQYF
>TRBV11-1|TRBJ2-3
CASSQEWGDTDTQYF
>TRBV4-3|TRBJ1-2
CASSQEGTGDYGYTF
>TRBV9|TRBJ2-2
CASSVGGTRTGELFF
>TRBV7-9|TRBJ2-3
CASSFTGTGTDTQYF
>TRBV5-1|TRBJ2-1
CASTYSGTSDNEQFF
>TRBV11-3|TRBJ2-5
CASSLDPLETQYF
>TRBV6-1|TRBJ2-1
CATYHGIRQFF